Listed here is a single TCR beta chain. Its antigen remains unidentified. Measured with immunoSEQ multiplex PCR; TCRdb has only the in-frame clones, and not every one. The sample lists about 120,000 clones, approximately 58% occurring once. The CDR3 spans 11 residues. Germline CDR1 and CDR2: MNHNY and SVGAGI (reference sequence). V was pared by 11 bases and J by 7 bases, with 13 bases between. The sample comes from a study of cytotoxic CD8 clonotypes in ibrutinib-treated CLL. Study conclusions and caveats: Public clonotypes, found uncommonly, either contracted or stayed stable on treatment.

The origin of this receptor is a human donor with chronic lymphocytic leukemia. The chain couples TRBV6-6 to TRBJ2-3; a possible D gene is TRBD1 (6 bases). Sequenced material: PBMCs, taken after 24 months of ibrutinib treatment. The CDR3 DNA is TGTGCCTCTAAACAGGGAAATACGCAGTATTTT. Amino acids: CASKQGNTQYF.